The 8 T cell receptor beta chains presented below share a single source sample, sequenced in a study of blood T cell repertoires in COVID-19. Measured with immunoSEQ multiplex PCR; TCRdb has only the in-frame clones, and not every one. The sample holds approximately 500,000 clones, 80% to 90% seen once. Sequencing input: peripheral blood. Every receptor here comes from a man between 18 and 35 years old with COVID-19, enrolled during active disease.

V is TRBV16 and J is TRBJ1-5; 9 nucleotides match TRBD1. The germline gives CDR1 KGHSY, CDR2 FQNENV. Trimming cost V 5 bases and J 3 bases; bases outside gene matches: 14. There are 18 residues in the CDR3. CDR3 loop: CASSAILPGQGNNQPQHF. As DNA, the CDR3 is TGTGCCAGCAGCGCAATTCTACCGGGACAGGGTAACAATCAGCCCCAGCATTTT.

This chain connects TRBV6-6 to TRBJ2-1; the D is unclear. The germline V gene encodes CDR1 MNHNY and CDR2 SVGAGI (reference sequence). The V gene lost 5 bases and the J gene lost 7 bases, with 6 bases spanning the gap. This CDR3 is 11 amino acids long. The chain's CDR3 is CASSPRNEQFF. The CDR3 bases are TGTGCCAGCAGTCCCAGGAATGAGCAGTTCTTC.

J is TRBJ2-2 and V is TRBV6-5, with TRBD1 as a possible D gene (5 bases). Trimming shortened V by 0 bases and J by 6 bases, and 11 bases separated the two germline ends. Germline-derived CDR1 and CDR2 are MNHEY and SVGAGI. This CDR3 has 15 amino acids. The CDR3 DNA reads TGTGCCAGCAGTTACTCAGGGGTCGGCTCCGGGGAGCTGTTTTTT. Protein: CASSYSGVGSGELFF.

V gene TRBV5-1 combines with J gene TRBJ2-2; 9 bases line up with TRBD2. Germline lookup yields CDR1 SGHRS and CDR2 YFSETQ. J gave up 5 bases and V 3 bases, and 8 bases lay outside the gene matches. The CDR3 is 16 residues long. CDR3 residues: CASSSHSGSGTGELFF. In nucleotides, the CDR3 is TGCGCCAGCAGCTCCCATAGCGGGAGCGGGACCGGGGAGCTGTTTTTT.

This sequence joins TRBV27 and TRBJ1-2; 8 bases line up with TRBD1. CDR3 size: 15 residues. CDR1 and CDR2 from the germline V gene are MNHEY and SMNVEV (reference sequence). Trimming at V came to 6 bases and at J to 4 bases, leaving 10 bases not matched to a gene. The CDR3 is CASSLNGQGSYGYTF. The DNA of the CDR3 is TGTGCCAGCAGCCTTAACGGACAGGGAAGCTATGGCTACACCTTC.

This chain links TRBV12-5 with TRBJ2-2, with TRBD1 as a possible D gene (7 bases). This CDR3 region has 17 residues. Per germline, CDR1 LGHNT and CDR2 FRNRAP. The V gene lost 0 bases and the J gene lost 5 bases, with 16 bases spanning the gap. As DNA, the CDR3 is TGTGCTAGTGGTTTGGTACTGACAGGGCGGGGAACCGGGGAGCTGTTTTTT. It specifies CASGLVLTGRGTGELFF.

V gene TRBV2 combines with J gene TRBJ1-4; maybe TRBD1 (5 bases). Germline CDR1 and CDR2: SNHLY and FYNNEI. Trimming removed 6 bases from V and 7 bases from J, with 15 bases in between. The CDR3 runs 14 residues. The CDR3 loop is CASRSLGRGEKLFF. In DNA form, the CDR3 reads TGTGCCAGCAGGAGTTTAGGGAGGGGTGAAAAACTGTTTTTT.

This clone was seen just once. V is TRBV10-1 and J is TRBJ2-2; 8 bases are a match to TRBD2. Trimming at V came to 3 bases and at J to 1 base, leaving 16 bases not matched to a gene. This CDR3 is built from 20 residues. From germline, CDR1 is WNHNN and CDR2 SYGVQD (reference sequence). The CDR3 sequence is CASSESRAGGPFKNTGELFF. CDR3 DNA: TGCGCCAGCAGTGAATCCCGCGCGGGGGGCCCCTTTAAGAACACCGGGGAGCTGTTTTTT.